This TCR beta chain was found in a study of blood T cell repertoires in COVID-19. Background on the study: Donors in the United States, Italy and Spain gave samples during acute or convalescent COVID-19. T cells, B-cell-depleted T cells, or PBMCs supplied cDNA or gDNA.

V was trimmed by 4 bases and J by 1 base, leaving 11 bases between them. Per germline, CDR1 SGDLS and CDR2 YYNGEE. The CDR3 totals 14 residues. Per the study methods: Estimated nucleated cell counts came from reference gene primer amplification. Clones were sequenced by immunoSEQ multiplex PCR, and TCRdb holds only the in-frame ones, with some missing. Clone size and V and J calls were adopted from that table, with D and trimming inferred from the DNA. The sample includes 200,000 to 250,000 clones, 88% of them seen just once. The rearrangement links TRBV9 to TRBJ1-1; D remains ambiguous. The TCR was taken from a man younger than 30 with active or convalescent COVID-19. The sequencing sample was made of peripheral blood. CDR3 nucleotides: TGTGCCAGCAGCCCGAGGGCCACGAACACTGAAGCTTTCTTT. This translates into CASSPRATNTEAFF.